This T cell receptor beta chain is from a study of T cell responses to AZD1222 COVID-19 vaccine (TCRdb year 2021). For context, the study as a whole: AZD1222 recipients given second doses at about 4 weeks or at about 12 weeks were pooled, since spike-specific TCR depth and breadth were not found to differ between the two schedules. TCR sequencing covered roughly 230 trial participants: roughly 200 given two doses of AZD1222 and about 26 given two doses of MenACWY control vaccine. Trial participants were enrolled by age into 18-55, 56-69 and 70-plus year subgroups, with 148, 28 and 57 TCR-sequenced participants respectively. Findings and caveats that apply to the study as a whole: After two AZD1222 doses, spike-specific TCR breadth and depth were significantly higher than at day 0 and than in MenACWY recipients. The whole spike protein was spanned by vaccine-associated CD4 TCRs, and dominant responses were seen in regions 160-218 and 743-854. No day 14 peak-response samples were available, so repertoires were characterized only after the peak T cell response. Participants were mostly white British, with more females than males. The authors suggested clonal diversity may have been underestimated. Epitopes outside the regions mutated in the B.1.351 and B.1.1.7 variants were reportedly recognized by nearly half of the unique spike-specific TCRs. In the small 56-69-year group, the increase in depth fell short of significance, most likely because of low power. Only five to seven AZD1222 recipients were SARS-CoV-2 seropositive at baseline, limiting conclusions about previously exposed vaccinees.

As encoded in the germline V gene, CDR1 is KGHSH while CDR2 is LQKENI. Unmatched junction bases come to 10, with V trimmed by 3 bases and J by 4 bases. The CDR3 starts with the cysteine, ends with the phenylalanine, and has 16 residues. Of the read, only the CDR3 DNA is kept; its 48 bases are in frame from base 1. The CDR3 regions of human TCRbeta chains were analyzed by immunosequencing. On the study's bioinformatics: Repertoire TCRs were matched against a reference library of SARS-CoV-2-specific TCRs generated with the MIRA antigen-specificity platform. Breadth was defined as the fraction of unique TCRs that were SARS-CoV-2-associated, and depth was defined as the fraction of total T cells that were SARS-CoV-2-associated. Using the MIRA data, each spike-specific TCR was mapped to the spike region that the TCR reacts to and placed in a CD4 or CD8 class. Log10-transformed breadth and depth values were compared by one-way ANOVA with Sidak's multiple comparisons tests. The table comes from immuneACCESS by way of TCRdb, which keeps in-frame sequences with V and J called. Part of the clones is missing from these tables; in studies checked, under half for an unresolved V gene and the rest for unknown reasons. That table is the source of V, J and clone size, and D and trimming were worked out from the DNA. The sample table holds more than 95,000 clones, of which about 87% were seen once. Together, the top ten hold around 8.7% of the sample.

Remarks on this clone: No cognate antigen has been identified for it. Base qualities are not provided; no much larger clone lies one nucleotide away.

The meaning of the sample's time point label: baseline before first vaccination. Vaccinee samples were obtained from the UK trials COV001 and COV002, which included a single-blind randomized controlled phase 2/3 trial of AZD1222 (ChAdOx1 nCoV-19) in healthy adults. Trial participant PBMC samples were collected at day 0 and day 28 after the second dose for TCRbeta chain sequencing. The sequenced sample was peripheral blood, obtained on day 0 of AZD1222 vaccination. This chain is built from TRBV18 and TRBJ2-7; TRBD1 lines up with 9 middle nucleotides. The clonotype comes from an adult in good health. The CDR3 has the sequence CASSPETGTGRYEQYF. The DNA is as follows: TGTGCCAGCTCACCCGAGACCGGGACAGGGAGGTACGAGCAGTACTTC.